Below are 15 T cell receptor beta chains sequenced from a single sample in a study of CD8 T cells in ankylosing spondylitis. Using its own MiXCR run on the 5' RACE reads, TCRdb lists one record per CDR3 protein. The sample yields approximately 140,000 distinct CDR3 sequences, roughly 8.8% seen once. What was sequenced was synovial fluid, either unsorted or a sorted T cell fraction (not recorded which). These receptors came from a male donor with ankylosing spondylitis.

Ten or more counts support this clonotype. DNA for the CDR3: TGTGCCAGCAGTTACCAGACTAGCGCCAAAAACATTCAGTACTTC. Its translation is CASSYQTSAKNIQYF. This rearrangement joins TRBV6-5 to TRBJ2-4, with TRBD2 matching 7 bases. The length of the CDR3 is 15 residues. Per the germline V gene, CDR1 is MNHEY and CDR2 is SVGAGI. V gave up 2 bases and J gave up 1 base; unmatched junction bases: 2.

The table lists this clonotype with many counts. CDR3 sequence (DNA): TGTGCCAGCACTTCGGACAGGGGGCATTCGACCGGGGAGCTGTTTTTT. Protein: CASTSDRGHSTGELFF. V usage is TRBV28 and J usage is TRBJ2-2, with 11 positions matching TRBD1. This CDR3 comprises 16 residues. The trim removed 7 bases at V and 5 bases at J, leaving 9 bases unmatched. The germline V gene encodes CDR1 MDHEN and CDR2 SYDVKM.

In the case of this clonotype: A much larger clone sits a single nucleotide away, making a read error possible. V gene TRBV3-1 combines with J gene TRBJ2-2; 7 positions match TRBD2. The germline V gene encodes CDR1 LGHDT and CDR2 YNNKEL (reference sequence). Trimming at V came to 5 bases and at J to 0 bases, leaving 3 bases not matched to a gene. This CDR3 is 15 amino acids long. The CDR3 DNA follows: TGTGCCAGCAGCTTCGGACTAGCGAACACCGGGGAGCTGTTTTTT. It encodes CASSFGLANTGELFF.

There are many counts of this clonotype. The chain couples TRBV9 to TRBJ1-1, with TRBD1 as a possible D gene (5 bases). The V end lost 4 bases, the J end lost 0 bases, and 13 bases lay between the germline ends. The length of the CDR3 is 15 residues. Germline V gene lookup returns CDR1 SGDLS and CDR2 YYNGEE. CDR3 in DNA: TGTGCCAGCAGCCCCAGTCAGGGATTGAACACTGAAGCTTTCTTT. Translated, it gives CASSPSQGLNTEAFF.

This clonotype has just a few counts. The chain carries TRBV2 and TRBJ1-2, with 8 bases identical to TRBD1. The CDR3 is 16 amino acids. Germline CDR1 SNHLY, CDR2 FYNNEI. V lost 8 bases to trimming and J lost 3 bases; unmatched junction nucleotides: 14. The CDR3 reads CASRLAGQGIYYGYTF. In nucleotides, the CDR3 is TGTGCCAGCCGGCTTGCCGGACAGGGCATTTACTATGGCTACACCTTC.

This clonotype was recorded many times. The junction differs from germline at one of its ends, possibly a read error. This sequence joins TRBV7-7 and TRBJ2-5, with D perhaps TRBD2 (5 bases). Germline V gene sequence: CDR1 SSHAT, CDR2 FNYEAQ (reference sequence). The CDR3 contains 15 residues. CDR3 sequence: CASSLRHGLGETQYF. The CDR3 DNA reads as TGTGCTAGCAGCTTACGTCACGGACTGGGAGAGACCCAGTACTTC.

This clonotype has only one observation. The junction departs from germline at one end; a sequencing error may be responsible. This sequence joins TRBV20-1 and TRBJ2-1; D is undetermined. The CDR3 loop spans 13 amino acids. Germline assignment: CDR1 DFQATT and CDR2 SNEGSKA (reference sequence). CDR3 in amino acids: CSAGIRPYNEQLF. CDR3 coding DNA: TGCAGTGCTGGTATCCGCCCCTACAATGAGCAGCTCTTC.

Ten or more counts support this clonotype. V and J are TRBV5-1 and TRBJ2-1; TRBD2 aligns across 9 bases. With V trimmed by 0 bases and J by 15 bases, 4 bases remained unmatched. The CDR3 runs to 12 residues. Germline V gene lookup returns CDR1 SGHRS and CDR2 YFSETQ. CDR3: CASSLVSGSPFF. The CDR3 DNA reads TGCGCCAGCAGCTTGGTTAGCGGGAGCCCGTTCTTC.

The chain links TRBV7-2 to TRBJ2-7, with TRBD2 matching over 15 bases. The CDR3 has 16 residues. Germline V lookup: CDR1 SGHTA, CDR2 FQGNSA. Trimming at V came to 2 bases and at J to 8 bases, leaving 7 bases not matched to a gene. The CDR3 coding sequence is TGTGCCAGCAGCTTACAGGGGACTAGCGGGAGGATGAAGCAGTACTTC. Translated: CASSLQGTSGRMKQYF.

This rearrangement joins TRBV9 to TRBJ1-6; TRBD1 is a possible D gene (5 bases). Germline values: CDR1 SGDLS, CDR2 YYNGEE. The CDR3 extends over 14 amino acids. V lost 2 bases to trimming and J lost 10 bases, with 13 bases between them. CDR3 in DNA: TGTGCCAGCAGCGTCTACCGACGGGACTCACCCCTCCACTTT. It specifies CASSVYRRDSPLHF. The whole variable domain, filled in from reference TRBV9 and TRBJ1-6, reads DSGVTQTPKHLITATGQRVTLRCSPRSGDLSVYWYQQSLDQGLQFLIQYYNGEERAKGNILERFSAQQFPDLHSELNLSSLELGDSALYFCASSVYRRDSPLHFGNGTRLTVT.

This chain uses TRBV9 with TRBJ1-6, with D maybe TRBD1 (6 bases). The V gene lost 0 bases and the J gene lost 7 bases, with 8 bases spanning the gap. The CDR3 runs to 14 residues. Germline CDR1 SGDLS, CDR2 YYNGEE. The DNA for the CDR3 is TGTGCCAGCAGCGTAGCCCAGGGGAATTCACCCCTCCACTTT. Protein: CASSVAQGNSPLHF.

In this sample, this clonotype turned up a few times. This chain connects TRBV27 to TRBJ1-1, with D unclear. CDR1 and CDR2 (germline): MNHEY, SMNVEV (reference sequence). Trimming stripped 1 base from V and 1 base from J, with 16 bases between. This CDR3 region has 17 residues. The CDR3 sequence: CASSLLGSARRNTEAFF. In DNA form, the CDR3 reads TGTGCCAGCAGTTTATTGGGGTCCGCGCGGAGGAACACTGAAGCTTTCTTT.

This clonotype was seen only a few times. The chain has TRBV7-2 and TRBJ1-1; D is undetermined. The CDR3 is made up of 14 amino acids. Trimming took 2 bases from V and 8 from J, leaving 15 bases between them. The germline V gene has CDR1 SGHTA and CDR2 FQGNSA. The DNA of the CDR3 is TGTGCCAGCAGCTTATTTAAGGGCGGAGGCGAAGCTTTCTTT. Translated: CASSLFKGGGEAFF.

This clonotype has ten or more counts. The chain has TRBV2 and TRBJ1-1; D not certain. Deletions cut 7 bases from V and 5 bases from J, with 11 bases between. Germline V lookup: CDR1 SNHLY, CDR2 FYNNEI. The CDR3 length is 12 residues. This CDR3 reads CASTGTGTEAFF. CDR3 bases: TGTGCCAGCACCGGAACTGGGACTGAAGCTTTCTTT.

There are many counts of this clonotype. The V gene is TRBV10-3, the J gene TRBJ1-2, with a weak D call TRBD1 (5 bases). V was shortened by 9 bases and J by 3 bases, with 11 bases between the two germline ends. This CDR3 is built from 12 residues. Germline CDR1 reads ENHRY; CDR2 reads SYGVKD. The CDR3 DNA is TGTGCCATACCCGGGGCCTACTATGGCTACACCTTC. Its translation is CAIPGAYYGYTF.